This passage covers 6 T cell receptor beta chains from one sample sequenced in a study of blood T cell repertoires in COVID-19 (dated by TCRdb to 2020 to 2021). The method was the immunoSEQ multiplex PCR assay. Held by TCRdb, this immuneACCESS table contains in-frame sequences only and omits some clones. Under half of the omission traces to an unresolved V gene where checked; the cause of the rest is unknown. The sample table shows 75,000 or so clones, and approximately 78% are seen once. The biggest ten clones account for just over 35% of the sample. The sample consisted of peripheral blood. These TCRs come from a woman in her sixties or seventies with acute or convalescent COVID-19.

The chain combines TRBV7-2 with TRBJ2-7, with TRBD2 matching 8 bases. This CDR3 spans 14 amino acids. Germline CDR1 reads SGHTA; CDR2 reads FQGNSA. The V and J ends lost 3 bases and 3 bases, in that order; junction bases with no gene match: 4. CDR3 loop: CASSFLGLVYEQYF. DNA of the CDR3: TGTGCCAGCAGCTTCTTGGGACTAGTCTACGAGCAGTACTTC.

The rearrangement links TRBV11-2 to TRBJ2-7, with 10 bases matching TRBD2. V lost 4 bases, J lost 4 bases, and 10 bases stayed unmatched. The germline V gene has CDR1 SGHAT and CDR2 FQNNGV. CDR3 length: 16 residues. CDR3 coding DNA: TGTGCCAGCAGCTCAAGGACTAGCGGCCGGGGTTACGAGCAGTACTTC. Protein product: CASSSRTSGRGYEQYF.

The rearrangement uses TRBV6-5 and TRBJ2-3; 7 bases are a match to TRBD2. The ends lost 6 bases at V and 2 bases at J; junction bases unmatched: 5. Per germline, CDR1 MNHEY and CDR2 SVGAGI. This CDR3 region has 14 residues. CDR3 sequence reads: CASRREPYTDTQYF. CDR3 sequence (DNA): TGTGCCAGCAGGCGGGAGCCTTACACAGATACGCAGTATTTT.

V and J are TRBV7-8 and TRBJ2-7; TRBD2 matches at 11 bases. CDR1 SGHVS and CDR2 FQNEAQ come from the germline V gene. The ends lost 2 bases at V and 0 bases at J; junction bases unmatched: 12. This CDR3 comprises 19 residues. This CDR3 is CASSLSIRASGRSSYEQYF. The CDR3 DNA sequence: TGTGCCAGCAGCTTATCCATAAGGGCTAGCGGGAGGAGCTCCTACGAGCAGTACTTC.

The J gene is TRBJ1-1, the V gene TRBV11-1; 7 bases align to TRBD1. Looked up from germline, CDR1 is SGHAT and CDR2 is FQDESV (reference sequence). After removal of 1 base from V and 5 bases from J, the junction contained 4 bases not matched to a gene. This CDR3 is 14 amino acids long. This CDR3 is CASSLEGADTEAFF. The CDR3 DNA reads TGTGCCAGCAGCTTAGAGGGGGCTGATACTGAAGCTTTCTTT. The full variable domain, in which reference TRBV11-1 and TRBJ1-1 provide the parts outside the CDR3, is EAEVAQSPRYKITEKSQAVAFWCDPISGHATLYWYRQILGQGPELLVQFQDESVVDDSQLPKDRFSAERLKGVDSTLKIQPAELGDSAMYLCASSLEGADTEAFFGQGTRLTVV.

This chain uses TRBV18 with TRBJ2-1, with D tentatively TRBD2 (6 bases). V shed 8 bases and J shed 8 bases, with 16 bases lying between them. This CDR3 contains 13 residues. Per the germline V gene, CDR1 is KGHSH and CDR2 is LQKENI. CDR3 bases: TGTGCCAGCGCGGGACGAAATTCCGATGAGCAGTTCTTC. This sequence encodes CASAGRNSDEQFF.